This T cell receptor (beta chain) was sequenced for a study of long-term antiretroviral therapy in people with HIV. The assay used was immunoSEQ (version v3.0), run at survey level. Sequencing used immunoSEQ multiplex PCR; TCRdb keeps in-frame clones, though not all of them. The table shows fewer than 20,000 clones, with roughly four fifths occurring only once. Germline values: CDR1 PRHDT, CDR2 FYEKMQ (reference sequence). The junction had 15 bases not matched to a gene; V was cut back by 2 bases and J by 3 bases. The CDR3 runs to 19 residues. This clone was detected once. The TCR sequence derives from a young man with HIV. V gene TRBV13 combines with J gene TRBJ1-3, with TRBD1 matching 8 bases. Material: unsorted PBMCs, obtained 0.1 years after starting antiretroviral therapy. This CDR3 is CASSLFRLAGGVGGNTIYF. CDR3 nucleotide sequence: TGTGCCAGCAGCTTATTTCGTTTGGCAGGGGGCGTTGGTGGAAACACCATATATTTT.